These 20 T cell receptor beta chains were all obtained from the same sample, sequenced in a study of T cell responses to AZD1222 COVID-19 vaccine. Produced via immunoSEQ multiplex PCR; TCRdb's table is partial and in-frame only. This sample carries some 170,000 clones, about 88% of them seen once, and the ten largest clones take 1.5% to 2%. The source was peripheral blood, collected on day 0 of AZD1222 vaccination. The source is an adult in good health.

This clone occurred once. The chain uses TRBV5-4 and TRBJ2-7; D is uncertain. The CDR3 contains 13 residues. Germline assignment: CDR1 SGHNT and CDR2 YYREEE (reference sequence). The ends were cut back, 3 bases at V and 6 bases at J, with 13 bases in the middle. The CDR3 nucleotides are TGTGCCAGCAGCTACCCCGGCGCTGGCGAGCAGTACTTC. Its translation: CASSYPGAGEQYF. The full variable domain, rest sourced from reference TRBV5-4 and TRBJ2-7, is ETGVTQSPTHLIKTRGQQVTLRCSSQSGHNTVSWYQQALGQGPQFIFQYYREEENGRGNFPPRFSGLQFPNYSSELNVNALELDDSALYLCASSYPGAGEQYFGPGTRLTVT.

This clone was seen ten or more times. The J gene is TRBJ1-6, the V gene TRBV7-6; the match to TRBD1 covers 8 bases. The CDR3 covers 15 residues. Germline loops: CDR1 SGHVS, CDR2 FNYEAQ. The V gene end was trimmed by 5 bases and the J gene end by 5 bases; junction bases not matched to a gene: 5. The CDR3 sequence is CASSRGQANNSPLHF. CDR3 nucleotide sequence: TGTGCCAGCAGCCGGGGACAGGCAAATAATTCACCCCTCCACTTT.

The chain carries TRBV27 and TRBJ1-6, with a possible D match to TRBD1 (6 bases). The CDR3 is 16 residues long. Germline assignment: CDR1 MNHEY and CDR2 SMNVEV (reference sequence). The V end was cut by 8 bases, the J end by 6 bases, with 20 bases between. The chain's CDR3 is CASARGAVSFNSPLHF. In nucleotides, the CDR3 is TGTGCCAGCGCGCGGGGGGCGGTGAGCTTTAATTCACCCCTCCACTTT.

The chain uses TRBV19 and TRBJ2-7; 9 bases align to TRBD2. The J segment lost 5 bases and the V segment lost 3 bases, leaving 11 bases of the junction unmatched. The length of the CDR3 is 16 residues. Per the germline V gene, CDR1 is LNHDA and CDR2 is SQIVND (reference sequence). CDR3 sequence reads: CASSMGLAGPSHEQYF. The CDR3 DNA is TGTGCCAGTAGTATGGGCCTAGCGGGACCTAGTCACGAGCAGTACTTC.

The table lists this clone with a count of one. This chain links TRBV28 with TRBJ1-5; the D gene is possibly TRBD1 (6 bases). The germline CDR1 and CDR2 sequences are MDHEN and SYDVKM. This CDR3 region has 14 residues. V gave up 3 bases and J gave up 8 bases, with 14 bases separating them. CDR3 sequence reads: CASSFFGGGEPQHF. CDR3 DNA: TGTGCCAGCAGTTTCTTTGGGGGCGGTGAGCCCCAGCATTTT.

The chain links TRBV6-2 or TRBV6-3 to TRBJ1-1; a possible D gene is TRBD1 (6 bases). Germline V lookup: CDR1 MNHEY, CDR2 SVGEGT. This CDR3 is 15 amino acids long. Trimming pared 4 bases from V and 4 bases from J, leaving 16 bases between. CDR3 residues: CASSSSGGRGTEAFF. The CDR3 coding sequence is TGTGCCAGCAGTTCCTCTGGGGGCAGGGGCACTGAAGCTTTCTTT.

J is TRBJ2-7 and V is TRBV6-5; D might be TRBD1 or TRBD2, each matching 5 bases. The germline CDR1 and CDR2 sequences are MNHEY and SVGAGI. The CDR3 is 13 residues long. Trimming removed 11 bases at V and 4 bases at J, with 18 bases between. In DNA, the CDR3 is TGTGCCGCCTCCCGAGGCAGGGAGTACGAGCAGTACTTC. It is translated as CAASRGREYEQYF.

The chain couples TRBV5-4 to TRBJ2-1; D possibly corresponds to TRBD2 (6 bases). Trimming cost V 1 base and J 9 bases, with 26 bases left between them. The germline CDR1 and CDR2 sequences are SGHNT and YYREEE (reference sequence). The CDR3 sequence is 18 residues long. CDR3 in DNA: TGTGCCAGCAGCTTGAACTCTATGGCAAGCCGACTGGGGGGTGAGCAGTTCTTC. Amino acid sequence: CASSLNSMASRLGGEQFF.

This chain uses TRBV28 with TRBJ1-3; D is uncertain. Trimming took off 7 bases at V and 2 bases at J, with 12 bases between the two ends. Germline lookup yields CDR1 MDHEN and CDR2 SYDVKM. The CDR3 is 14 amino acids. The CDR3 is CASTDRPPGNTIYF. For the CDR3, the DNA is TGTGCCAGCACCGATAGACCTCCTGGAAACACCATATATTTT.

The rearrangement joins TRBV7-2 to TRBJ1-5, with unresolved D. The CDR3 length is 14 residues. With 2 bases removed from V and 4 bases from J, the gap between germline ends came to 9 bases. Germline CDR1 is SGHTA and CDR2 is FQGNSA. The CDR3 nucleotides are TGTGCCAGCAGCTTAACTCGGGGTAATCAGCCCCAGCATTTT. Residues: CASSLTRGNQPQHF.

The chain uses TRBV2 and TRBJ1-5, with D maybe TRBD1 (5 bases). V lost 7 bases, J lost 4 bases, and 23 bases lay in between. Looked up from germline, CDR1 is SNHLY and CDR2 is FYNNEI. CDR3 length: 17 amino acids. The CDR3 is CASTLTPQGVANQPQHF. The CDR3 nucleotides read TGTGCCAGCACCCTAACCCCCCAGGGTGTAGCGAATCAGCCCCAGCATTTT.

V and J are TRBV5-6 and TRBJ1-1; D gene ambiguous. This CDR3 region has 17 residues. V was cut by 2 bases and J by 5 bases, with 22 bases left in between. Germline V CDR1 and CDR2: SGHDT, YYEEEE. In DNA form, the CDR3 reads TGTGCCAGCAGCTTTGAACGTACATCTCTAATGGCGACTGAAGCTTTCTTT. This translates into CASSFERTSLMATEAFF. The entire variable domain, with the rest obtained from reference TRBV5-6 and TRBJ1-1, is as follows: DAGVTQSPTHLIKTRGQQVTLRCSPKSGHDTVSWYQQALGQGPQFIFQYYEEEERQRGNFPDRFSGHQFPNYSSELNVNALLLGDSALYLCASSFERTSLMATEAFFGQGTRLTVV.

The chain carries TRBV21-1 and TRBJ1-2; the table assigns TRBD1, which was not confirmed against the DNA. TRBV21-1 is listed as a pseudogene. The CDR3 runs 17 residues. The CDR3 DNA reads TGTGCCAGCAGCAGACCGGGACAGGGGGCCCCCAACTATGGCTACACCTTC. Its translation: CASSRPGQGAPNYGYTF.

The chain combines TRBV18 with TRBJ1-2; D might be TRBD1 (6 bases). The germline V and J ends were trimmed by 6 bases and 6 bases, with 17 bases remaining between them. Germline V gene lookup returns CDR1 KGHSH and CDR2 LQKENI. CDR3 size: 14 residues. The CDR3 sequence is CASSALRGSDGYTF. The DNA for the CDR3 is TGTGCCAGCTCCGCTCTGAGGGGGTCAGATGGCTACACCTTC.

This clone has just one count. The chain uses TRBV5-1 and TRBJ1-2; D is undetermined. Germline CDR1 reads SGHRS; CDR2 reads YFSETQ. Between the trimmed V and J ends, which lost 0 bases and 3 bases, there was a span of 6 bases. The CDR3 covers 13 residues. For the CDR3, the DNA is TGCGCCAGCAGCTTGGCGGCAGACTATGGCTACACCTTC. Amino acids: CASSLAADYGYTF.

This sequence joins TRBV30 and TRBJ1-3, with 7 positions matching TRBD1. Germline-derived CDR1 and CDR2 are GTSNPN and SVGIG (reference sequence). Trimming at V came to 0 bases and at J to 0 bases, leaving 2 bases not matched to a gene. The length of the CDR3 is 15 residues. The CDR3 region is CAWSVGQSSGNTIYF. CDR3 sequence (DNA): TGTGCCTGGAGTGTGGGACAGTCCTCTGGAAACACCATATATTTT.

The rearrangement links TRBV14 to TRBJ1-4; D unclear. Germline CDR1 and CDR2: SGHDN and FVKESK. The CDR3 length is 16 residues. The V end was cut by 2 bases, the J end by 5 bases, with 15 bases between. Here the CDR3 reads CASSQSLGERNEKLFF. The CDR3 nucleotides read TGTGCCAGCAGCCAAAGCCTCGGGGAACGCAATGAAAAACTGTTTTTT.

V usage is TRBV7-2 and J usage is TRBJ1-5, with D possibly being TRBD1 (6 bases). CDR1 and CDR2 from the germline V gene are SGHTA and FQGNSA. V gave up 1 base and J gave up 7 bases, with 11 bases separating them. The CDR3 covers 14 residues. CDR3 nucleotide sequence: TGTGCCAGCAGCTTAGTCAGGGGTCGCCAGCCCCAGCATTTT. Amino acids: CASSLVRGRQPQHF.

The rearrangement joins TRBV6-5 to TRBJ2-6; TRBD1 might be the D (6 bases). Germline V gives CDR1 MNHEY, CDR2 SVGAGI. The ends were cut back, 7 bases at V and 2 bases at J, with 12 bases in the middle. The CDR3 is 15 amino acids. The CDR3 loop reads CASNSQGAGANVLTF. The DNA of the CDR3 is TGTGCCAGCAACTCACAGGGCGCTGGGGCCAACGTCCTGACTTTC.

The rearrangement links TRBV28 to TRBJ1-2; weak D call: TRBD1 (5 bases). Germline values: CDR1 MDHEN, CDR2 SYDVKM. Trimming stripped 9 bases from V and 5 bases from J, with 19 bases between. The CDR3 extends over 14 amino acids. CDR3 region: CASSPGQFSYGYTF. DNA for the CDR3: TGTGCCAGTAGCCCGGGGCAGTTTTCTTATGGCTACACCTTC.